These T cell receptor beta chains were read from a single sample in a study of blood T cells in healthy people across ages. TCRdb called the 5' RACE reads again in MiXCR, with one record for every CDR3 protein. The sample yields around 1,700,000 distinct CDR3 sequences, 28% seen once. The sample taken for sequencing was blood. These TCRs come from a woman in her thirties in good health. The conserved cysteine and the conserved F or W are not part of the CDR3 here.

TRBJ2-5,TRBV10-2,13,ASNGPSGAQETQY
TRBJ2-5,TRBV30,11,AWSVLEWETQY
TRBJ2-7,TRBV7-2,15,ASSPGLAGGPPLEQY
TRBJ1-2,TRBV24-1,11,ATDGGEEIGYT
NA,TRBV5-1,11,ASNFGGAYEQY
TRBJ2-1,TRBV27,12,ASSRLPIYNEQF
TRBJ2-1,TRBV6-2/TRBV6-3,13,ASTQPLAGGPRQF
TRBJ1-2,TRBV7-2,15,ASSLGRTGRIEYGYT
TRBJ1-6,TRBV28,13,ATLLGGTYNSPLH
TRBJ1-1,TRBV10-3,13,AISGDRGRDTEAF
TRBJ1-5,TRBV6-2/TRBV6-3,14,ASSYSSGRVSQPQH
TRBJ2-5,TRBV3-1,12,ASSPRTAEETQY
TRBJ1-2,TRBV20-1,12,SAPTGGNVYGYT
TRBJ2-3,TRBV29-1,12,SVLRQGPRDTQY
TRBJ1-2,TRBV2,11,ASREALGYGYT
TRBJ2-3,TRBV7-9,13,ASSLGDRASDTQY
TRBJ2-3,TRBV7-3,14,ASSNPSGGATDTQY
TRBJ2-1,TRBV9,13,ASSTSGGEYNEQF
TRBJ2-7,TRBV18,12,ASSPRAIVYEQY
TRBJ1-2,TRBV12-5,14,ASGLVRARVNYGYT
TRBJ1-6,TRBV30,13,AAAQGQFRNSPLH
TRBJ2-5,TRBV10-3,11,AVSELAEETQY
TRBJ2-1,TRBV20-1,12,SAGGGGAENEQF
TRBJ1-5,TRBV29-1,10,SVEDYGGERH
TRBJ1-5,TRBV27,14,ASTSRGGVGNQPQH
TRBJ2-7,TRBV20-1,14,SARDPGGQGWYEQY
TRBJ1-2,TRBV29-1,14,SVDRAGAVNGYGYT
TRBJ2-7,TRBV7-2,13,ASNFRGRESYEQY
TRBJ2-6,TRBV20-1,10,SAKAGANVLT
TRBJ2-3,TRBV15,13,ATSRDSEWGDTQY
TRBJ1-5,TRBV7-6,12,ASSLADGNQPQH
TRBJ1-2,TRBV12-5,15,ASGLVLGASSNYGYT
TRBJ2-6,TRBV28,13,ASSENGSGANVLT
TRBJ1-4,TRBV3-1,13,ASSQPGQPNEKLF
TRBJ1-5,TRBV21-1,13,ASSKSDVLCQPQH
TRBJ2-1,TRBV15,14,ATSRDRSGSVNEQF
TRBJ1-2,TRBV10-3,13,AIREPRGTGYGYT
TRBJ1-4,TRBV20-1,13,SARRGLGGVEKLF
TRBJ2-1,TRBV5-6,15,ASSDSGSTSYYNEQF
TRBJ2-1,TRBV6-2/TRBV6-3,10,ASSYEESEQF
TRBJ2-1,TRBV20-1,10,SAEGQYNEQF
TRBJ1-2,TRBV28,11,ASSFGGAYGYT
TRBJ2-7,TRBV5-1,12,ASSPPGTVYEQY
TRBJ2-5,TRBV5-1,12,ASSLFVSQETQY
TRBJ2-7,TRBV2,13,ASSGRGQGLYEQY
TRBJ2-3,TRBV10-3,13,ATTLGTGEGDTQY
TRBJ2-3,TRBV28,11,ASSLGTSGTQY
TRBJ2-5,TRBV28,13,ASSSLNRDQETQY
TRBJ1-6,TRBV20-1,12,SGRAGGNNSPLH
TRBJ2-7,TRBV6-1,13,ASSRTGDDRYEQY
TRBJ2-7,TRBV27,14,ASSLYLGTAIYEQY
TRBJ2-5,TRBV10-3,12,AISESTSQEAQY
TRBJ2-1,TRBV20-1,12,SAPTSGDYNEQF
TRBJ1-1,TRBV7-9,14,ASSLVLPGGHTEAF
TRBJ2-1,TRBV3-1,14,ASSPSGSSWTNEQF
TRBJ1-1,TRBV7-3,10,ASSLTNGEAF
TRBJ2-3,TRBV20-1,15,SAQGGGSGASTDTQY